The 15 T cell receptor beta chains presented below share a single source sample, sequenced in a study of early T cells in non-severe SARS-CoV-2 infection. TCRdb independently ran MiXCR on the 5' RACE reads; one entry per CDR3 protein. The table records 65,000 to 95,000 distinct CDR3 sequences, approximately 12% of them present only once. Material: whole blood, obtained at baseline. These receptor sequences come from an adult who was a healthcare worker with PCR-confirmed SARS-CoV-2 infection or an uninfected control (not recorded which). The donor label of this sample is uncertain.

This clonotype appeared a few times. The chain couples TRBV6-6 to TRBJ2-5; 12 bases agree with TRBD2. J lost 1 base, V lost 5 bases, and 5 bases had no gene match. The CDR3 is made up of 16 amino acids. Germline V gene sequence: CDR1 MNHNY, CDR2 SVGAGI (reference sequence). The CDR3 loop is CASSSGLAGTQETQYF. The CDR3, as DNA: TGTGCCAGCAGTAGCGGACTAGCGGGAACCCAAGAGACCCAGTACTTC.

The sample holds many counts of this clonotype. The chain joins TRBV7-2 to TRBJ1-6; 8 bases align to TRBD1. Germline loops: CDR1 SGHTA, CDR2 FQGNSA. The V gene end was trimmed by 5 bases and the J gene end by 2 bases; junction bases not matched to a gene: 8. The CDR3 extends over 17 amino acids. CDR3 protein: CASSLDRGYAYNSPLHF. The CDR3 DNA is TGTGCCAGCAGCCTCGACAGGGGATACGCCTATAATTCACCCCTCCACTTT. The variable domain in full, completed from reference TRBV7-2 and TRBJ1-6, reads GAGVSQSPSNKVTEKGKDVELRCDPISGHTALYWYRQSLGQGLEFLIYFQGNSAPDKSGLPSDRFSAERTGGSVSTLTIQRTQQEDSAVYLCASSLDRGYAYNSPLHFGNGTRLTVT.

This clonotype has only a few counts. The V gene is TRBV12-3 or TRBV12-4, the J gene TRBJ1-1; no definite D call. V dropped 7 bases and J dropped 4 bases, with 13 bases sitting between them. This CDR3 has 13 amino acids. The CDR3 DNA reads TGTGCCAGCACCGGTCCCTCCGGCACTGAAGCTTTCTTT. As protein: CASTGPSGTEAFF.

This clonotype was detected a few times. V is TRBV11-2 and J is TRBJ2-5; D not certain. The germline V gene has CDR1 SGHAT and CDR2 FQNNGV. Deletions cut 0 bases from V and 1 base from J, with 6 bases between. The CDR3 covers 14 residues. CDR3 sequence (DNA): TGTGCCAGCAGCTTAGAAATCGGCCAAGAGACCCAGTACTTC. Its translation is CASSLEIGQETQYF.

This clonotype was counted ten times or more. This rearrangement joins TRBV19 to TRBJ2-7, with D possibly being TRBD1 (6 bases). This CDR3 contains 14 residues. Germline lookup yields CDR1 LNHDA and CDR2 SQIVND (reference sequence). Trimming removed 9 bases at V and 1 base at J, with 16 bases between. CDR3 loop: CASAETGLSYEQYF. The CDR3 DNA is TGTGCCAGCGCCGAAACAGGGCTGTCCTACGAGCAGTACTTC.

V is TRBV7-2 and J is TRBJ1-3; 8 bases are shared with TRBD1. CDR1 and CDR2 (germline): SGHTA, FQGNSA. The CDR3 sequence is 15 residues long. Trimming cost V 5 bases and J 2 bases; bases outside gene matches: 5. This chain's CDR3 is CASSHRGGTGNTIYF. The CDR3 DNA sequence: TGTGCCAGCAGCCACAGGGGGGGGACTGGAAACACCATATATTTT.

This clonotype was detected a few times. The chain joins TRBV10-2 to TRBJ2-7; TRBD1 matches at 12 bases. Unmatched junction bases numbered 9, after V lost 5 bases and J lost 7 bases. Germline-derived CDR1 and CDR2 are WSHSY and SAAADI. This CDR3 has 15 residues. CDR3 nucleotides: TGCGCCAGCAGTCAGGGGGACAGGGGGCTGTGGGAGCAGTACTTC. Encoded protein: CASSQGDRGLWEQYF.

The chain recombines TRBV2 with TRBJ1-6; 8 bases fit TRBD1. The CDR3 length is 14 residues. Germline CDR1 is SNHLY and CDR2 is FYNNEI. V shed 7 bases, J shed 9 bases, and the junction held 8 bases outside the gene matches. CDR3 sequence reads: CASIEDRDASPLHF. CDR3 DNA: TGTGCCAGCATCGAGGACAGGGACGCTTCACCCCTCCACTTT.

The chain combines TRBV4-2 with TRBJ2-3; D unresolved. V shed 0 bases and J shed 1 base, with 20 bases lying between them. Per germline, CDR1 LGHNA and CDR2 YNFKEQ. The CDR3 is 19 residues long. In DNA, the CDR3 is TGTGCCAGCAGCCAAGAGTTCCTCTTACCCCTTGGGGGCACAGATACGCAGTATTTT. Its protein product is CASSQEFLLPLGGTDTQYF.

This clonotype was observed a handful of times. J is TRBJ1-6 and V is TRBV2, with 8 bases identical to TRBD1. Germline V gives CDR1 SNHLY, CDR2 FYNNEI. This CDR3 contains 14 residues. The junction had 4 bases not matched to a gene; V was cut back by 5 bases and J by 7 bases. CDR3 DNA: TGTGCCAGCAGTAGTAGACAGGGGAATTCACCCCTCCACTTT. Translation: CASSSRQGNSPLHF.

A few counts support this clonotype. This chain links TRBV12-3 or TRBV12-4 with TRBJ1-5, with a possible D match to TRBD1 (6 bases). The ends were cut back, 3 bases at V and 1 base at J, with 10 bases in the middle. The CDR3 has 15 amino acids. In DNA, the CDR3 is TGTGCCAGCAGTTTCGGTGGACAGAGCAATCAGCCCCAGCATTTT. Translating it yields CASSFGGQSNQPQHF.

As DNA, the CDR3 is TGTGCCAGCAGCTTCCGGGACACATACACAGATACGCAGTATTTT. Translated, it gives CASSFRDTYTDTQYF. V is TRBV3-1 and J is TRBJ2-3, with D perhaps matching TRBD1 (6 bases). The CDR3 is 15 amino acids. Germline CDR1 LGHDT, CDR2 YNNKEL (reference sequence). Trimming left V 5 bases short and J 2 bases short, with 14 bases between.

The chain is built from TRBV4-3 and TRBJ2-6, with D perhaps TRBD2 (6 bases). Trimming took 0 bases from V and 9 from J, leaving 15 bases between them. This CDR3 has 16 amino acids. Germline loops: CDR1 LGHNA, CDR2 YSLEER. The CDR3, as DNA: TGCGCCAGCAGCCAAGACCCGGGACTCGGAGGCAACGTCCTGACTTTC. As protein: CASSQDPGLGGNVLTF.

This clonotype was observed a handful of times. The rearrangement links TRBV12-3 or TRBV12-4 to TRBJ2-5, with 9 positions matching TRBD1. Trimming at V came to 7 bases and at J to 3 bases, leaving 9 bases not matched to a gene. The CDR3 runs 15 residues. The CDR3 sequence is CASTSPGQGEETQYF. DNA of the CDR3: TGTGCCAGCACATCTCCGGGACAGGGTGAAGAGACCCAGTACTTC.

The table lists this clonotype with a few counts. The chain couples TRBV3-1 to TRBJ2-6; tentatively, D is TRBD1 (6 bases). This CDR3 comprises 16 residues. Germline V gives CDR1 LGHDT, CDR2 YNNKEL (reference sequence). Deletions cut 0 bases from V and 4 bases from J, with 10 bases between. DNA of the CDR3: TGTGCCAGCAGCCAAGAAACAGGGACGGGGGCCAACGTCCTGACTTTC. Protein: CASSQETGTGANVLTF. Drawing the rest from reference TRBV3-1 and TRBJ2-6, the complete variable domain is DTAVSQTPKYLVTQMGNDKSIKCEQNLGHDTMYWYKQDSKKFLKIMFSYNNKELIINETVPNRFSPKSPDKAHLNLHINSLELGDSAVYFCASSQETGTGANVLTFGAGSRLTVL.